The sequence of this TCR beta chain was determined in a study of blood T cell repertoires in COVID-19. Study context: The study drew acute and convalescent COVID-19 samples from the United States, Italy and Spain. Nucleic acid was either cDNA or gDNA, and it came from T cells, B-cell-depleted T cells, or PBMCs.

Sequencing used immunoSEQ multiplex PCR; TCRdb keeps in-frame clones, though not all of them. This table has roughly 200,000 clones, more than 75% appearing once. Germline V CDR1 and CDR2: MDHEN, SYDVKM. The V end lost 5 bases, the J end lost 7 bases, and 15 bases lay between the germline ends. This CDR3 spans 14 amino acids. The source is a man aged 35-49 years with active or convalescent COVID-19. V and J are TRBV28 and TRBJ1-5; a possible D gene is TRBD1 (5 bases). Sequencing was carried out using peripheral blood. CDR3 amino acids: CASSIEGTNQPQHF. In DNA form, the CDR3 reads TGTGCCAGCAGTATAGAGGGGACTAACCAGCCCCAGCATTTT.